The rows below give T cell receptor beta chains drawn from one sample of a study of immune characterization of retroperitoneal liposarcoma. MiXCR, run by TCRdb on the PCR reads, gives a single entry per CDR3 protein. The sample has several thousand distinct CDR3 sequences, about 41% seen once. The sequenced sample consisted of tumor tissue. The receptors stem from a male donor with retroperitoneal liposarcoma. Each CDR3 is given with its conserved first and last residue. The order of the fields is J gene, D gene, V gene, clone size, CDR3 DNA, CDR3 protein. The D gene is left open where the match is weak. Clone size appears in some rows only: once, few, many, or a class for an expanded clone.

j_call: TRBJ2-2
d_call: TRBD2
v_call: TRBV12-3/TRBV12-4
clone_size: -
cdr3_nt: TGTGCCAGCAGTTCCGAGGGACTAGCGGGGGCCCATGTCGGAGGGGAGCTGTTTTTT
cdr3_aa: CASSSEGLAGAHVGGELFF

j_call: TRBJ2-1
d_call: TRBD2
v_call: TRBV6-1
clone_size: large
cdr3_nt: TGTGCCAGCAGTTCTCCCGGGACTAGCTCCTACAATGAGCAGTTCTTC
cdr3_aa: CASSSPGTSSYNEQFF

j_call: TRBJ2-1
d_call: TRBD1
v_call: TRBV27
clone_size: -
cdr3_nt: TGTGCCAGCAGTACCGGGACAGGGGTCTACAATGAGCAGTTCTTC
cdr3_aa: CASSTGTGVYNEQFF

j_call: TRBJ2-1
d_call: -
v_call: TRBV6-1
clone_size: -
cdr3_nt: TGTGCCAGCGGAAATACAGGGTCCACCGATTACAATGAGCAGTTCTTC
cdr3_aa: CASGNTGSTDYNEQFF

j_call: TRBJ1-5
d_call: -
v_call: TRBV6-1
clone_size: -
cdr3_nt: TGTGCCAGCAGTGTCCGGGGGTTGGATCAGCCCCAGCATTTT
cdr3_aa: CASSVRGLDQPQHF

j_call: TRBJ1-5
d_call: -
v_call: TRBV6-1
clone_size: few
cdr3_nt: TGTGCCAGCAGTGAAGCGGATCTCAGCAATCAGCCCCAGCATTTT
cdr3_aa: CASSEADLSNQPQHF

j_call: TRBJ1-6
d_call: TRBD1
v_call: TRBV6-1
clone_size: -
cdr3_nt: TGTGCCAGCAGTGACTACGGGACAGGCAATTCACCCCTCCACTTT
cdr3_aa: CASSDYGTGNSPLHF

j_call: TRBJ2-5
d_call: -
v_call: TRBV27
clone_size: -
cdr3_nt: TGTGCCAGCAGTTTAGGTCTGCAAGAGACCCAGTACTTC
cdr3_aa: CASSLGLQETQYF

j_call: TRBJ2-3
d_call: TRBD2
v_call: TRBV6-1
clone_size: medium-sized
cdr3_nt: TGTGCCAGCAGTGACGCGACTAGCGGGGCCACAGATACGCAGTATTTT
cdr3_aa: CASSDATSGATDTQYF

j_call: TRBJ2-5
d_call: -
v_call: TRBV6-1
clone_size: -
cdr3_nt: TGTGCCAGCAGTTCCGGGTCCTGGGAGACCCAGTACTTC
cdr3_aa: CASSSGSWETQYF

j_call: TRBJ1-5
d_call: -
v_call: TRBV6-1
clone_size: few
cdr3_nt: TGTGCCAGCAACACGCAGGGAGGGTCGGCCCAGCATTTT
cdr3_aa: CASNTQGGSAQHF

j_call: TRBJ2-6
d_call: TRBD2
v_call: TRBV5-3
clone_size: -
cdr3_nt: TGTGCCAGCGCCTCGGGGGGACCCTCTGGGGCCAACGTCCTGACTTTC
cdr3_aa: CASASGGPSGANVLTF

j_call: TRBJ2-1
d_call: -
v_call: TRBV7-6
clone_size: -
cdr3_nt: TGTGCCAGCAGCCCCACCTCTCCCGGGCCTAGCGAGCAGTTCTTC
cdr3_aa: CASSPTSPGPSEQFF

j_call: TRBJ2-7
d_call: -
v_call: TRBV6-5
clone_size: -
cdr3_nt: TGTGCCAGCAGTTACTCGCGGTTTCCTGGCTCCTACGAGCAGTACTTC
cdr3_aa: CASSYSRFPGSYEQYF

j_call: TRBJ2-5
d_call: TRBD2
v_call: TRBV7-2
clone_size: -
cdr3_nt: TGTGCCAGCAGCCCTAGGCGGGGGGAGACCCAGTACTTC
cdr3_aa: CASSPRRGETQYF

j_call: TRBJ2-1
d_call: -
v_call: TRBV6-1
clone_size: -
cdr3_nt: TGTGCCAGCAGTCTCTACAGGGATGCATGGGAGACCCAGTTCTTC
cdr3_aa: CASSLYRDAWETQFF

j_call: TRBJ2-1
d_call: TRBD1
v_call: TRBV5-5
clone_size: once
cdr3_nt: TGTGCCAGCAGCCGTCAGCTGCAGGGGGCGAATGAGCAGTTCTTC
cdr3_aa: CASSRQLQGANEQFF

j_call: TRBJ2-7
d_call: TRBD1
v_call: TRBV6-1
clone_size: -
cdr3_nt: TGTGCCAGCAGTTTTACAGGGGGTAGCTCCTACGAGCAGTACTTC
cdr3_aa: CASSFTGGSSYEQYF

j_call: TRBJ2-1
d_call: TRBD1
v_call: TRBV24-1
clone_size: -
cdr3_nt: TGTGCCACCAGTGATTCCGGCAGGGGGCCCTCCGGACCCAACAATGAGCAGTTCTTC
cdr3_aa: CATSDSGRGPSGPNNEQFF

j_call: TRBJ2-5
d_call: TRBD1
v_call: TRBV6-1
clone_size: medium-sized
cdr3_nt: TGTGCCAGCAGTGCCTGGACAGGGGGTGCGGAGACCCAGTACTTC
cdr3_aa: CASSAWTGGAETQYF

j_call: TRBJ2-2
d_call: -
v_call: TRBV6-8
clone_size: once
cdr3_nt: TGTGCCAGCAGAAGGGCCTCCACCAGGGAGGCTGCCGGGGAGCTGTTTTTT
cdr3_aa: CASRRASTREAAGELFF

j_call: TRBJ2-5
d_call: -
v_call: TRBV6-1
clone_size: medium-sized
cdr3_nt: TGTGCCAGCAGTCTGGATGGAGGGGCCCTCTCCCAAGAGACCCAGTACTTC
cdr3_aa: CASSLDGGALSQETQYF

j_call: TRBJ2-3
d_call: -
v_call: TRBV12-3/TRBV12-4
clone_size: few
cdr3_nt: TGTGCCAGCAGTTTAGAGGCTAGCACAGATACGCAGTATTTT
cdr3_aa: CASSLEASTDTQYF

j_call: TRBJ2-5
d_call: -
v_call: TRBV10-1
clone_size: medium-sized
cdr3_nt: TGCGCCAGCAGTGAGTCGGCGGGCTCAGAGCAGTACTTC
cdr3_aa: CASSESAGSEQYF

j_call: TRBJ2-3
d_call: -
v_call: TRBV6-1
clone_size: -
cdr3_nt: TGTGCCAGCAGTGAAGCGCGCAGCACAGATACGCAGTATTTT
cdr3_aa: CASSEARSTDTQYF